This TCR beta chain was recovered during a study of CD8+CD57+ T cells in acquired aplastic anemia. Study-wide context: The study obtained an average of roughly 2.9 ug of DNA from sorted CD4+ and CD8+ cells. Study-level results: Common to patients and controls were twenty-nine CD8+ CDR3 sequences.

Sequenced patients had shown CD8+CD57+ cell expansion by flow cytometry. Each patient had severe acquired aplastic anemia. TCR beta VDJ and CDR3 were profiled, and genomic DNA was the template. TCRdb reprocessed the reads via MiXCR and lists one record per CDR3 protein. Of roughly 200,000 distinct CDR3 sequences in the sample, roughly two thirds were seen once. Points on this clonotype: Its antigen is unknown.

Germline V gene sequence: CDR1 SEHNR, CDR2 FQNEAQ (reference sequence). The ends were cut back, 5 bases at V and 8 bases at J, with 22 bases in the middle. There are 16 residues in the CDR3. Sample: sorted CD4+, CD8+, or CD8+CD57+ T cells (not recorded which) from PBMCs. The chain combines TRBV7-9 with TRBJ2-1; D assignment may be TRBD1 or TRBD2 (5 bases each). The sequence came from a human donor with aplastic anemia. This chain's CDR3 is CASSPGEGTNWDEQFF. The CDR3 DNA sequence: TGTGCCAGCAGCCCCGGCGAGGGGACCAACTGGGATGAGCAGTTCTTC.